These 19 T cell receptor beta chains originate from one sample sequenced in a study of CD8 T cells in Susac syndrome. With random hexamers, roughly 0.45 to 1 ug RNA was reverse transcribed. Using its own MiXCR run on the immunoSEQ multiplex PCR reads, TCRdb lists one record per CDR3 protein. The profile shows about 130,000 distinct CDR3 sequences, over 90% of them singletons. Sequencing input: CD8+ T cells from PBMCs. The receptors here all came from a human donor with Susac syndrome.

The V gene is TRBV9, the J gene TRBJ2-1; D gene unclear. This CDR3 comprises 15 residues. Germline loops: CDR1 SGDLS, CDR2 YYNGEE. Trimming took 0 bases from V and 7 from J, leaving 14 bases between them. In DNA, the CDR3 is TGTGCCAGCAGCGTAGGGAGAATTTTTAATAATGAGCAGTTCTTC. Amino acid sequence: CASSVGRIFNNEQFF.

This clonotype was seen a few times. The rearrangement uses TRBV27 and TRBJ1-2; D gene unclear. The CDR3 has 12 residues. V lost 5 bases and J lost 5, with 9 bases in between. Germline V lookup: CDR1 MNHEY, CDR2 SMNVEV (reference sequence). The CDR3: CASSGTGYGYTF. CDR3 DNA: TGTGCCAGCAGTGGTACCGGGTATGGCTACACCTTC.

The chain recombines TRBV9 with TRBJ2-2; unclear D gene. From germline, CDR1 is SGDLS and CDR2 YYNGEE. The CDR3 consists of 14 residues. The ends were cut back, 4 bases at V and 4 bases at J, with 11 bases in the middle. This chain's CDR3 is CASSPPRSTGELFF. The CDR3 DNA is TGTGCCAGCAGCCCCCCCCGGAGCACCGGGGAGCTGTTTTTT.

The CDR3 spells CASRPTRMNTGELFF. In nucleotides, the CDR3 is TGCGCCAGCAGGCCCACTAGGATGAACACCGGGGAGCTGTTTTTT. The chain recombines TRBV5-1 with TRBJ2-2, with a tentative D call TRBD2 (5 bases). Germline-derived CDR1 and CDR2 are SGHRS and YFSETQ. The CDR3 consists of 15 residues. V was shortened by 5 bases and J by 1 base, with 12 bases between the two germline ends.

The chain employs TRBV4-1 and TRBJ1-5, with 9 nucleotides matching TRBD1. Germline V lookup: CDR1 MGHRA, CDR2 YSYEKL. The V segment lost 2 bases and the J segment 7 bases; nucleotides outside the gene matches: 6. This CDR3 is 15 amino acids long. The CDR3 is CASSQPTGGLQPQHF. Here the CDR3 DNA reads TGCGCCAGCAGCCAACCGACAGGGGGATTACAGCCCCAGCATTTT.

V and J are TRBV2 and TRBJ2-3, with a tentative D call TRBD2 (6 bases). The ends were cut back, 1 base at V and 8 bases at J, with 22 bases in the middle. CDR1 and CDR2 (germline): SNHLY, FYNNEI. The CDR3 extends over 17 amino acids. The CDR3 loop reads CASSEVGEPGGSFTQYF. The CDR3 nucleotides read TGTGCCAGCAGTGAAGTGGGGGAGCCCGGGGGTTCATTTACGCAGTATTTT.

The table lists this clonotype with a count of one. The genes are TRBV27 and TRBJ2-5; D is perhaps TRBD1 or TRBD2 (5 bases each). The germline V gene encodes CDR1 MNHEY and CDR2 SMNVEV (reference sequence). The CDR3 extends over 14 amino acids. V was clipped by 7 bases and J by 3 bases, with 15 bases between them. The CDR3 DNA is TGTGCCAGCAAAACCGGGACCTGGGAAGAGACCCAGTACTTC. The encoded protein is CASKTGTWEETQYF.

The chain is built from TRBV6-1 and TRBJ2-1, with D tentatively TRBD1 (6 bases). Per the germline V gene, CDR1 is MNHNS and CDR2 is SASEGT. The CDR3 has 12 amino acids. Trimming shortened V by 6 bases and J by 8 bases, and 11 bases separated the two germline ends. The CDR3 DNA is TGTGCCAGCAGAGACAGGTGGGATGAGCAGTTCTTC. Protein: CASRDRWDEQFF.

CDR3 sequence: CASRNSGSTNEQYF. The CDR3 DNA reads TGCGCCAGCAGGAATAGCGGGAGTACCAACGAGCAGTACTTC. J is TRBJ2-7 and V is TRBV10-1, with 9 positions matching TRBD2. Germline values: CDR1 WNHNN, CDR2 SYGVQD (reference sequence). Trimming took 6 bases from V and 5 from J; bases not matched to a gene: 8. This CDR3 comprises 14 residues.

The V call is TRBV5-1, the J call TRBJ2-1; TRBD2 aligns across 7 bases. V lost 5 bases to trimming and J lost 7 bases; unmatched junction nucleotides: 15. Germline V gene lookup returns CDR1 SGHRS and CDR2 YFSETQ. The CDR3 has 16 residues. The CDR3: CASSLGVGGPANEQFF. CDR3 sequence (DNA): TGCGCCAGCAGTCTCGGGGTGGGAGGGCCTGCGAATGAGCAGTTCTTC.

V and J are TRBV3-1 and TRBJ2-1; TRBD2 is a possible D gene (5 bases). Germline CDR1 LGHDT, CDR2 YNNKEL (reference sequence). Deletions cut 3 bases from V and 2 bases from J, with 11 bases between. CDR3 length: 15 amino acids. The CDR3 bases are TGTGCCAGCAGCCACCGGCGGGCCGCCTACAATGAGCAGTTCTTC. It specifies CASSHRRAAYNEQFF.

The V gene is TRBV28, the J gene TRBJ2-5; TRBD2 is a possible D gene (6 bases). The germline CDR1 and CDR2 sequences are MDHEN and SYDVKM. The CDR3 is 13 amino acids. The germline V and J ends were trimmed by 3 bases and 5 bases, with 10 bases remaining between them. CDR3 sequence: CASSFTGEETQYF. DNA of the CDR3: TGTGCCAGCAGTTTTACGGGGGAGGAGACCCAGTACTTC.

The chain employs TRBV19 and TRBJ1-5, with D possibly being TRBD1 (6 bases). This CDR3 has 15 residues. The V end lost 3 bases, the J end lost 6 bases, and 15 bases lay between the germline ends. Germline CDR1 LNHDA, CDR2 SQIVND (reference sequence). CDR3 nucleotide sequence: TGTGCCAGTAGTATTGGACAGCCACGGGGTCAGCCCCAGCATTTT. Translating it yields CASSIGQPRGQPQHF.

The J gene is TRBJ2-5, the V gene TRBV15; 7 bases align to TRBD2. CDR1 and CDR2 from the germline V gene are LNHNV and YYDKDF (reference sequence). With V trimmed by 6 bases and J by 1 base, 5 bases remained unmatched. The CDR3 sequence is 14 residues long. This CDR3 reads CATSSSGIQETQYF. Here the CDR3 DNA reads TGTGCCACCAGTTCTAGCGGCATCCAAGAGACCCAGTACTTC. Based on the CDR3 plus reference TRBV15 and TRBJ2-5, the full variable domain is DAMVIQNPRYQVTQFGKPVTLSCSQTLNHNVMYWYQQKSSQAPKLLFHYYDKDFNNEADTPDNFQSRRPNTSFCFLDIRSPGLGDTAMYLCATSSSGIQETQYFGPGTRLLVL.

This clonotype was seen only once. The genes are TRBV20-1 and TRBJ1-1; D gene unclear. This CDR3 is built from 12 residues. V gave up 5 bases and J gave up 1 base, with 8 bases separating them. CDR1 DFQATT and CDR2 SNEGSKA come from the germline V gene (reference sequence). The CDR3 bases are TGCAGTGCTTCGGACGGGAACACTGAAGCTTTCTTT. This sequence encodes CSASDGNTEAFF.

CDR3 sequence (DNA): TGCAGCGTGTCGGCAGGGGCCTACGAGCAGTACTTC. Translating gives CSVSAGAYEQYF. The chain has TRBV29-1 and TRBJ2-7, with D tentatively TRBD1 (6 bases). The CDR3 spans 12 residues. In germline, CDR1 is SQVTM, CDR2 ANQGSEA. V lost 6 bases and J 2 bases, leaving 11 bases between the germline ends.

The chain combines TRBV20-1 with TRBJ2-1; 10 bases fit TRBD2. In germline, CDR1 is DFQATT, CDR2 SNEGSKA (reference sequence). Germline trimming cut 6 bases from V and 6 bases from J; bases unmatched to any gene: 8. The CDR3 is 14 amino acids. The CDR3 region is CSARAGGPGNEQFF. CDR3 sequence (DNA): TGCAGTGCCCGAGCGGGAGGGCCGGGCAATGAGCAGTTCTTC.

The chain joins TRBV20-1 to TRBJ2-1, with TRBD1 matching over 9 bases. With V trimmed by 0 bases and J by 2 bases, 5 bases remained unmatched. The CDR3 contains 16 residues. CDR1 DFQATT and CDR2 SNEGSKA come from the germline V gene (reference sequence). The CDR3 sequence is CSARDRDRVTYNEQFF. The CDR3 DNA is TGCAGTGCTAGAGATCGGGACAGGGTAACCTACAATGAGCAGTTCTTC.

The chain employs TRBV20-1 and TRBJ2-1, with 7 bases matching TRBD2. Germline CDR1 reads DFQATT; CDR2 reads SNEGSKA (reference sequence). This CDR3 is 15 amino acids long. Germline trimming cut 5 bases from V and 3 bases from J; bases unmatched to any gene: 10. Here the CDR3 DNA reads TGCAGTGCTCCCAATCGGTCTAGCGGCTACAATGAGCAGTTCTTC. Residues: CSAPNRSSGYNEQFF.